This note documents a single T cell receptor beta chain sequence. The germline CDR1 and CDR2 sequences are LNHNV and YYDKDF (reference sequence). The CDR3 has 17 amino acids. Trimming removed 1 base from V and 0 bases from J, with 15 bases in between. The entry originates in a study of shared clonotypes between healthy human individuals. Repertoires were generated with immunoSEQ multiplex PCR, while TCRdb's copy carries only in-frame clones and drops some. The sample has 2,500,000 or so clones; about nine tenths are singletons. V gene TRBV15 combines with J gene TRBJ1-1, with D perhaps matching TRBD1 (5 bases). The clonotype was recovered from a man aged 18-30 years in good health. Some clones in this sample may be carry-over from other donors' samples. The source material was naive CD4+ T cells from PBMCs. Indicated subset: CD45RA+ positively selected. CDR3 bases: TGTGCCACCAGCAGAGGTTTGTGGGACGGATTGAACACTGAAGCTTTCTTT. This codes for CATSRGLWDGLNTEAFF.